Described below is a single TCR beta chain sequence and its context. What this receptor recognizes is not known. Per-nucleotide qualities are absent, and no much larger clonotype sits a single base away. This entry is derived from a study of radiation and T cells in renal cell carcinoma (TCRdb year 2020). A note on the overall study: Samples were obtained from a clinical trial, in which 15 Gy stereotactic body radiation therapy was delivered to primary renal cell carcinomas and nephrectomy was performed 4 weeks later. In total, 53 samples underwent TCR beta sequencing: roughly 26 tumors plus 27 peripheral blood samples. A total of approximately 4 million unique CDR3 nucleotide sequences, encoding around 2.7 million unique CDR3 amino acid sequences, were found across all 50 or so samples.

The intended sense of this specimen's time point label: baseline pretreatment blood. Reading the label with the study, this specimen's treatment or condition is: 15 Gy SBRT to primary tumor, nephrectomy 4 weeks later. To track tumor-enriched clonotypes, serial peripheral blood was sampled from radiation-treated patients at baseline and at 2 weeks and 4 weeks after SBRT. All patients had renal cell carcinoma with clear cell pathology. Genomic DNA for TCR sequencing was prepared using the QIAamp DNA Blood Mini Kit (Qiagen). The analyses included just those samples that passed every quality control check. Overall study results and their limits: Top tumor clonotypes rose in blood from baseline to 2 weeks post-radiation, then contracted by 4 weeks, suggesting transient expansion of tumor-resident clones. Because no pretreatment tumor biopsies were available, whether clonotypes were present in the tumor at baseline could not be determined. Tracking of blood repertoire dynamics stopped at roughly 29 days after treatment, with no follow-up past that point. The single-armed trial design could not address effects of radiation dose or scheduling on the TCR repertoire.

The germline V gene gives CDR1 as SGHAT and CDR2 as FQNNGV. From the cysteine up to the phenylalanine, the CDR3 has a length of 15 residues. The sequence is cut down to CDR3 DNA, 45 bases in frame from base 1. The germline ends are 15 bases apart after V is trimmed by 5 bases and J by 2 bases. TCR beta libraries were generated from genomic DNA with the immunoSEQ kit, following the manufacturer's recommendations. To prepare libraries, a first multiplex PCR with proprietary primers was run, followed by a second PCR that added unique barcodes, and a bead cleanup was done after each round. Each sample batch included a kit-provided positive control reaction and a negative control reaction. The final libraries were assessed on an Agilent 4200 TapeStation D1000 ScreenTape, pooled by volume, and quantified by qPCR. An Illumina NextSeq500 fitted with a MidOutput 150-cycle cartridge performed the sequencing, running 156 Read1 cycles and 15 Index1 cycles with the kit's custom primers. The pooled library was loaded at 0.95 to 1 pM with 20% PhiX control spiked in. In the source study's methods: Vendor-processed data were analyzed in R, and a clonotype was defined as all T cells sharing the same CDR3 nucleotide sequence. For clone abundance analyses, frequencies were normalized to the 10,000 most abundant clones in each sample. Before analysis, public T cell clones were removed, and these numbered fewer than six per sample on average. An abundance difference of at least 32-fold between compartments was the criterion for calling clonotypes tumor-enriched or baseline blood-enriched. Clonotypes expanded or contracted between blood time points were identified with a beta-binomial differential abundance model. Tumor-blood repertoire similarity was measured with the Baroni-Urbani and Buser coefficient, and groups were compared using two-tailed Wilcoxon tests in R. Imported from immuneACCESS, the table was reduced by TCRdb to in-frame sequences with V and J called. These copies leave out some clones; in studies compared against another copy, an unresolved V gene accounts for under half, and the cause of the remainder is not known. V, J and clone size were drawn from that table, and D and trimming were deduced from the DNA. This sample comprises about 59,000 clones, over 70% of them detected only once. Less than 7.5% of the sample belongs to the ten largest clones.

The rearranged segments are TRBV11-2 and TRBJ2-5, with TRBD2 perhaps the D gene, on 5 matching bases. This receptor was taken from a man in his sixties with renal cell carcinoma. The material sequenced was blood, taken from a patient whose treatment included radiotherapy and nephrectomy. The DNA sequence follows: TGTGCCAGCAGCATCATGGGCGGGCAGCAAGAGACCCAGTACTTC. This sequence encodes CASSIMGGQQETQYF.